These 18 T cell receptor beta chains share one sample of origin, sequenced in a study of cytomegalovirus exposure and HLA in healthy donors. This PCR relied on a set of 60 Vbeta primers and 13 Jbeta primers. The protocol was immunoSEQ multiplex PCR, while the TCRdb copy is restricted to in-frame clones and leaves out a portion. The sample lists roughly 110,000 clones, roughly four fifths occurring once. Specimen: PBMCs. These receptors were taken from a man in his forties or fifties in good health and CMV-seronegative.

This clone was observed a few times. The chain joins TRBV10-2 to TRBJ1-1; D not certain. V lost 9 bases and J 1 base, leaving 6 bases between the germline ends. The CDR3 totals 11 residues. Germline V gives CDR1 WSHSY, CDR2 SAAADI. The CDR3 sequence is CASRRNTEAFF. DNA of the CDR3: TGCGCCAGTCGGAGGAACACTGAAGCTTTCTTT.

The V gene is TRBV9, the J gene TRBJ2-2; perhaps TRBD2 as D (6 bases). The V end was cut by 3 bases, the J end by 5 bases, with 14 bases between. The CDR3 is made up of 15 amino acids. The germline gives CDR1 SGDLS, CDR2 YYNGEE. The chain's CDR3 is CASSAVGGGTGELFF. As DNA, the CDR3 is TGTGCCAGCAGCGCTGTGGGGGGAGGTACCGGGGAGCTGTTTTTT.

Note on this clone: The same CDR3 arises from other DNA sequences in this sample as well. The V and J genes are TRBV19 and TRBJ2-6, with 10 bases aligning to TRBD1. V lost 6 bases, J lost 4 bases, and 3 bases stayed unmatched. The CDR3 extends over 15 amino acids. Germline V gives CDR1 LNHDA, CDR2 SQIVND (reference sequence). DNA for the CDR3: TGTGCCAGTAGGGACAGGGGGGTAGGGGCCAACGTCCTGACTTTC. Protein sequence: CASRDRGVGANVLTF.

J is TRBJ2-2 and V is TRBV9, with D tentatively TRBD2 (7 bases). CDR1 is SGDLS and CDR2 is YYNGEE in the germline V gene. The V gene lost 0 bases and the J gene lost 5 bases, with 14 bases spanning the gap. CDR3 length: 16 residues. DNA for the CDR3: TGTGCCAGCAGCGTAGTACCGGGGGGCCAAACCGGGGAGCTGTTTTTT. It codes for CASSVVPGGQTGELFF.

The chain joins TRBV19 to TRBJ1-2, with TRBD1 matching 7 bases. The V gene end was trimmed by 0 bases and the J gene end by 8 bases; junction bases not matched to a gene: 3. Per the germline V gene, CDR1 is LNHDA and CDR2 is SQIVND (reference sequence). CDR3 size: 13 residues. In DNA form, the CDR3 reads TGTGCCAGTAGTATAGAGAACAGGGGCGGCTACACCTTC. It specifies CASSIENRGGYTF.

Written as DNA, the CDR3 is TGTGCCAGCAGTCCCACTTCTTTCAACTATGGCTACACCTTC. Amino acid sequence: CASSPTSFNYGYTF. This rearrangement joins TRBV27 to TRBJ1-2; D gene unclear. Trimming took 5 bases from V and 2 from J, leaving 12 bases between them. The V gene's germline CDR1 is MNHEY and CDR2 SMNVEV (reference sequence). The CDR3 spans 14 residues.

This chain connects TRBV5-1 to TRBJ2-6, with D maybe TRBD1 (6 bases). The CDR3 runs to 19 residues. Between the trimmed V and J ends, which lost 3 bases and 0 bases, there was a span of 19 bases. Germline V gene data show CDR1 as SGHRS and CDR2 as YFSETQ. The CDR3 here is CASSYSGLTGYSGANVLTF. CDR3 bases: TGCGCCAGCAGCTATTCAGGACTTACAGGGTACTCTGGGGCCAACGTCCTGACTTTC.

This chain links TRBV6-6 with TRBJ1-5; D unresolved. The CDR3 is 14 residues long. CDR1 MNHNY and CDR2 SVGAGI come from the germline V gene (reference sequence). V shed 6 bases and J shed 3 bases, with 12 bases lying between them. The CDR3 region is CASSRFDNNQPQHF. CDR3 in DNA: TGTGCCAGCAGCCGCTTTGACAACAATCAGCCCCAGCATTTT.

The chain has TRBV2 and TRBJ2-1; weak D call: TRBD2 (6 bases). This CDR3 region has 14 residues. Trimming pared 3 bases from V and 3 bases from J, leaving 9 bases between. Germline V gene sequence: CDR1 SNHLY, CDR2 FYNNEI. The CDR3 DNA is TGTGCCAGCAGTGATCGCGGGGACTACAATGAGCAGTTCTTC. This sequence encodes CASSDRGDYNEQFF.

V usage is TRBV5-6 and J usage is TRBJ1-5; D ambiguous. Germline assignment: CDR1 SGHDT and CDR2 YYEEEE. Trimming stripped 4 bases from V and 4 bases from J, with 12 bases between. This CDR3 contains 14 residues. DNA for the CDR3: TGTGCCAGCAGCGATTCAACATGGAATCAGCCCCAGCATTTT. Protein sequence: CASSDSTWNQPQHF.

The V call is TRBV7-2, the J call TRBJ2-5, with D perhaps TRBD1 (6 bases). V was pared by 6 bases and J by 4 bases, with 15 bases between. The V gene's germline CDR1 is SGHTA and CDR2 FQGNSA. The CDR3 is 14 residues long. CDR3 amino acids: CASSPGTRGETQYF. CDR3 nucleotides: TGTGCCAGCAGTCCCGGGACACGAGGAGAGACCCAGTACTTC.

On this clone: Relative to the germline gene, one junction end is altered; a read error may explain this. This chain uses TRBV7-9 with TRBJ1-1, with no clear D. CDR3 length equals 12 residues. Germline V gives CDR1 SEHNR, CDR2 FQNEAQ (reference sequence). CDR3 amino acids: CSSSIPGKKAFF. DNA for the CDR3: TGTTCCAGCAGCATTCCCGGGAAAAAAGCTTTCTTT.

The V and J genes are TRBV6-5 and TRBJ2-5; D remains unclear. The V end lost 4 bases, the J end lost 5 bases, and 11 bases lay between the germline ends. From germline, CDR1 is MNHEY and CDR2 SVGAGI. The CDR3 length is 13 residues. The CDR3 nucleotides read TGTGCCAGCAGTTCCGGGTCAACCGAGACCCAGTACTTC. Its protein is CASSSGSTETQYF.

The chain links TRBV20-1 to TRBJ1-4; D ambiguous. The length of the CDR3 is 11 residues. Trimming cost V 8 bases and J 5 bases, with 9 bases left between them. Per the germline V gene, CDR1 is DFQATT and CDR2 is SNEGSKA (reference sequence). The DNA for the CDR3 is TGCAGTCCATCGGAGAATGAAAAACTGTTTTTT. Protein sequence: CSPSENEKLFF.

This clone has only a few counts. The J gene is TRBJ2-1, the V gene TRBV4-1; 7 bases are a match to TRBD1. Germline V gene lookup returns CDR1 MGHRA and CDR2 YSYEKL. The V and J ends lost 2 bases and 1 base, in that order; junction bases with no gene match: 5. CDR3 length: 16 amino acids. The CDR3 region has the DNA TGCGCCAGCAGCCAACCAAACAGGGGTTCCTACAATGAGCAGTTCTTC. This sequence encodes CASSQPNRGSYNEQFF.

This clone was seen only a few times. The chain has TRBV23-1 and TRBJ2-7; D is unresolved. TRBV23-1 is filed as an ORF, its function uncertain. This CDR3 contains 14 residues. The V and J ends lost 0 bases and 5 bases respectively, with 11 bases between them. CDR3: CASSQSVTSNEQYV. The CDR3 region has the DNA TGCGCCAGCAGTCAATCCGTGACAAGTAACGAGCAGTACGTC.

The rearrangement joins TRBV7-9 to TRBJ2-2, with a possible D match to TRBD1 (5 bases). V lost 1 base, J lost 7 bases, and 25 bases lay in between. Germline assignment: CDR1 SEHNR and CDR2 FQNEAQ (reference sequence). This CDR3 has 19 amino acids. CDR3 protein: CASSLDPRAGGRDHGELFF. The CDR3 coding sequence is TGTGCCAGCAGCTTAGATCCGAGAGCCGGTGGCAGGGATCACGGGGAGCTGTTTTTT.

This clone came up once. The rearrangement uses TRBV15 and TRBJ1-4, with a tentative D call TRBD1 (6 bases). Trimming removed 3 bases from V and 3 bases from J, with 14 bases in between. Germline lookup yields CDR1 LNHNV and CDR2 YYDKDF (reference sequence). This CDR3 is 16 amino acids long. The CDR3 DNA sequence: TGTGCCACCAGCAGTATCAGGGGTAGGGCTAATGAAAAACTGTTTTTT. Protein: CATSSIRGRANEKLFF.